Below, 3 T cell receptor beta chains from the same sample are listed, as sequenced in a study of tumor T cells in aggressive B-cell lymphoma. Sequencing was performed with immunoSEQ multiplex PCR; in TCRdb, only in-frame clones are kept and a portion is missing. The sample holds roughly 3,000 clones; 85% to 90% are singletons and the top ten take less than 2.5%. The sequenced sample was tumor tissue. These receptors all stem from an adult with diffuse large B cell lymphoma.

In nucleotides, the CDR3 is TGTGCCAGCAGTGAAGAGTTAAAGACAGATACGCAGTATTTT. Its translation: CASSEELKTDTQYF. The J gene is TRBJ2-3, the V gene TRBV6-4, with D hard to call. V gave up 3 bases and J gave up 3 bases, with 10 bases separating them. The CDR3 contains 14 residues. Germline lookup yields CDR1 MRHNA and CDR2 SNTAGT.

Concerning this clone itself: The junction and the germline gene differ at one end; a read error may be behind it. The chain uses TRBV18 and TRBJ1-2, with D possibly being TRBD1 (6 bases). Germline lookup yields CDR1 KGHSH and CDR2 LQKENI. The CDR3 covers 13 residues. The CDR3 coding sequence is TGTGCTAGCTCACCCCGGGCAGGGGATGGCTACACCTTC. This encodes CASSPRAGDGYTF.

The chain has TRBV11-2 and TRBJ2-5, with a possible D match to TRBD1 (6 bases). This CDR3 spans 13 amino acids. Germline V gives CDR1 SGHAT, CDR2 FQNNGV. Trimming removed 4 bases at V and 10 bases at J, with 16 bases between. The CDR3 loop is CASSSSTGLIQYF. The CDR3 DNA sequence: TGTGCCAGCAGCTCTTCGACAGGCCTAATCCAGTACTTC.